Listed here are 13 T cell receptor beta chains from one sample, sequenced in a study of molecular identifiers for immune sequencing clone quantification. One entry per CDR3 protein, called by TCRdb with MiXCR from the PCR reads. The data show around 470,000 distinct CDR3 sequences, roughly 26% seen once. The sample comprised naive CD8+ T cells from blood, with Jurkat cell RNA spiked in. Subset of the sample: FACS-sorted CD8+CD4-CCR7+CD45RA+ naive T cells. These receptors all come from a human donor in good health. Some libraries in this study had Jurkat cell RNA spiked in.

In this sample, this clonotype turned up many times. The gene calls are TRBV5-4 and TRBJ2-5; TRBD1 aligns across 9 bases. J lost 5 bases, V lost 5 bases, and 4 bases had no gene match. CDR1 and CDR2 from the germline V gene are SGHNT and YYREEE (reference sequence). The CDR3 is 13 amino acids. The CDR3 protein is CASRRQGGETQYF. The CDR3 DNA sequence: TGTGCCAGCAGACGACAGGGGGGCGAGACCCAGTACTTC.

The chain joins TRBV30 to TRBJ1-1; no definite D call. The V and J ends lost 0 bases and 4 bases respectively, with 12 bases between them. The germline gives CDR1 GTSNPN, CDR2 SVGIG (reference sequence). This CDR3 has 14 amino acids. The CDR3 spells CAWSVLVGITEAFF. CDR3 DNA sequence: TGTGCCTGGAGTGTCTTAGTGGGGATCACTGAAGCTTTCTTT.

The rearrangement uses TRBV27 and TRBJ2-2; the match to TRBD1 covers 9 bases. The CDR3 is 18 residues long. Germline V gives CDR1 MNHEY, CDR2 SMNVEV (reference sequence). V lost 0 bases, J lost 8 bases, and 13 bases stayed unmatched. The CDR3 DNA follows: TGTGCCAGCAGTTTATCGAATCCGGTACAGGGGGCAACTGGGGAGCTGTTTTTT. Protein product: CASSLSNPVQGATGELFF.

This clonotype was counted ten times or more. The rearrangement links TRBV20-1 to TRBJ2-7; TRBD2 matches at 9 bases. Germline V gene lookup returns CDR1 DFQATT and CDR2 SNEGSKA (reference sequence). The CDR3 consists of 14 residues. Trimming at V came to 2 bases and at J to 4 bases, leaving 6 bases not matched to a gene. DNA of the CDR3: TGCAGTGCTAGATTTAGCGGGGGAACGTACGAGCAGTACTTC. Its translation is CSARFSGGTYEQYF.

About this clonotype: A much bigger clone sits one base away, suggesting this may be a read error. The rearrangement links TRBV29-1 to TRBJ2-3, with unresolved D. The CDR3 loop spans 10 amino acids. V dropped 4 bases and J dropped 4 bases, with 3 bases sitting between them. CDR1 and CDR2 (germline): SQVTM, ANQGSEA. CDR3 amino acids: CSVVADTQYF. CDR3 nucleotide sequence: TGCAGCGTTGTTGCAGATACGCAGTATTTT.

This clonotype was seen at least ten times. J is TRBJ2-3 and V is TRBV15; D is unresolved. Germline V gene data show CDR1 as LNHNV and CDR2 as YYDKDF (reference sequence). The V end was cut by 6 bases, the J end by 6 bases, with 10 bases between. The CDR3 is made up of 12 amino acids. The CDR3 loop is CATSTEPDTQYF. As DNA, the CDR3 is TGTGCCACCAGTACGGAGCCGGATACGCAGTATTTT.

The chain has TRBV4-3 and TRBJ2-1; a possible D gene is TRBD1 (6 bases). V lost 3 bases and J 6 bases, leaving 9 bases between the germline ends. This CDR3 is built from 13 residues. The germline V gene has CDR1 LGHNA and CDR2 YSLEER. The CDR3 loop is CASSQEQGNEQFF. The DNA for the CDR3 is TGCGCCAGCAGCCAGGAACAGGGCAATGAGCAGTTCTTC.

This clonotype was recorded at least ten times. This sequence joins TRBV7-9 and TRBJ1-5; no reliable D call. Trimming removed 5 bases from V and 2 bases from J, with 13 bases in between. Looked up from germline, CDR1 is SEHNR and CDR2 is FQNEAQ (reference sequence). The CDR3 contains 15 residues. The CDR3 DNA follows: TGTGCCAGCAGCCCCCGCGGAGGCGGCAATCAGCCCCAGCATTTT. Protein product: CASSPRGGGNQPQHF.

V usage is TRBV4-3 and J usage is TRBJ1-2; no reliable D call. V was clipped by 0 bases and J by 3 bases, with 14 bases between them. There are 16 residues in the CDR3. Per germline, CDR1 LGHNA and CDR2 YSLEER. The CDR3 loop is CASSQDFRPGHYGYTF. The CDR3 DNA sequence: TGCGCCAGCAGCCAAGATTTCAGGCCGGGTCACTATGGCTACACCTTC.

This clonotype came up a few times. This chain links TRBV5-8 with TRBJ1-2, with D maybe TRBD1 (6 bases). From germline, CDR1 is SGHTS and CDR2 YDEGEE. V dropped 5 bases and J dropped 6 bases, with 20 bases sitting between them. The CDR3 contains 15 residues. In DNA form, the CDR3 reads TGTGCCAGCAGTCATCGTCCTGGAAAGGGGGATGGCTACACCTTC. Its translation: CASSHRPGKGDGYTF.

This clonotype was observed a handful of times. The junction differs from germline at one of its ends, possibly a read error. The chain carries TRBV11-2 and TRBJ2-7; D ambiguous. This CDR3 contains 11 residues. Germline values: CDR1 SGHAT, CDR2 FQNNGV. The CDR3: CGSRYSGEQYF. CDR3 bases: TGTGGCAGCAGGTATTCTGGCGAGCAGTACTTC. Together with reference TRBV11-2 and TRBJ2-7, the CDR3 gives the full variable domain: EAGVAQSPRYKIIEKRQSVAFWCNPISGHATLYWYQQILGQGPKLLIQFQNNGVVDDSQLPKDRFSAERLKGVDSTLKIQPAKLEDSAVYLCGSRYSGEQYFGPGTRLTVT.

This clonotype was seen a few times. V usage is TRBV5-5 and J usage is TRBJ2-1, with D possibly being TRBD1 (6 bases). CDR1 is SGHKS and CDR2 is YYEKEE in the germline V gene (reference sequence). The V end was cut by 4 bases, the J end by 4 bases, with 18 bases between. CDR3 size: 16 residues. The chain's CDR3 is CASSPLQGLSYNEQFF. The DNA for the CDR3 is TGTGCCAGCAGCCCACTACAGGGCCTGTCTTACAATGAGCAGTTCTTC.

Many counts were recorded for this clonotype. The J gene is TRBJ1-1, the V gene TRBV6-2 or TRBV6-3; D is undetermined. The CDR3 totals 14 residues. V lost 0 bases, J lost 8 bases, and 13 bases lay in between. Germline V lookup: CDR1 MNHEY, CDR2 SVGEGT. CDR3 in amino acids: CASSYSFLGTEAFF. The CDR3 DNA follows: TGTGCCAGCAGTTACTCGTTTCTGGGAACGGAAGCTTTCTTT.